In this sample, the clone carrying this T cell receptor beta chain turned up a few times. Its specificity is unknown. The data were taken from a study of OX40 agonist ivuxolimab in advanced cancers. Study background: Enrolled patients in dose escalation had cancers that were hepatocellular carcinoma, melanoma, renal cell or head and neck cancer.

General observations from the study: Near-lowest levels of clonal expansion characterized partial responders at 0.1-3.0 mg/kg. Mean expanded clone counts were higher in CD8+ than CD4+ T cells.

The junction had 6 bases not matched to a gene; V was cut back by 4 bases and J by 7 bases. Germline V CDR1 and CDR2: SEHNR, FQNEAQ (reference sequence). The CDR3 totals 13 residues. Sequencing was performed with immunoSEQ multiplex PCR; in TCRdb, only in-frame clones are kept and a portion is missing. The table shows 90,000 or so clones, with 75% to 90% occurring only once. The source was CD4+ or CD8+ T cells sorted from blood, collected in a trial of the OX40 agonist ivuxolimab. The receptor comes from an adult with an advanced solid tumor such as melanoma, head and neck, liver or kidney cancer. The rearrangement joins TRBV7-9 to TRBJ1-2, with TRBD1 matching over 7 bases. DNA of the CDR3: TGTGCCAGCAGCTCCCGACAGGGAACTGGCTACACCTTC. This encodes CASSSRQGTGYTF.